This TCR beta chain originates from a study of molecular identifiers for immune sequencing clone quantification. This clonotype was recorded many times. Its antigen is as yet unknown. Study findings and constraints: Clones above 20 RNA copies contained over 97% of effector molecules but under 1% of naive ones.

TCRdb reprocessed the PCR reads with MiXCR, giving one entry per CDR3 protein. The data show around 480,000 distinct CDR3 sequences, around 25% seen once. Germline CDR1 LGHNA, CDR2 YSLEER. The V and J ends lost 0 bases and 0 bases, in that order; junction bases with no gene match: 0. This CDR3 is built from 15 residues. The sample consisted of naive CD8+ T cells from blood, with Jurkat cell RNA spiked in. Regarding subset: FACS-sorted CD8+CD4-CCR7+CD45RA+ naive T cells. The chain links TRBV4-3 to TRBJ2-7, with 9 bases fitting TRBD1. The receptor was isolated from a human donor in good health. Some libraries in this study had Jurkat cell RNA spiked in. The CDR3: CASSQEGQGSYEQYF. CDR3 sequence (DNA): TGCGCCAGCAGCCAAGAGGGACAGGGCTCCTACGAGCAGTACTTC.